This TCR beta chain was sequenced for a study of cytomegalovirus exposure and HLA in healthy donors. General observations from the study: A classifier reportedly called cytomegalovirus status with high sensitivity and specificity.

The CDR3 has 16 residues. V was shortened by 0 bases and J by 3 bases, with 12 bases between the two germline ends. The germline V gene has CDR1 MGHRA and CDR2 YSYEKL. The PCR made use of 60 Vbeta and 13 Jbeta primers. Measured with immunoSEQ multiplex PCR; TCRdb has only the in-frame clones, and not every one. This table has about 180,000 clones, 84% appearing once. Nominally healthy donors provided the samples, though records likely missed some immune exposures. As regards this clone: Its specificity is unknown.

Sequencing was performed on PBMCs. The clonotype originates from a girl aged 2-10 years in good health and CMV-seropositive. This rearrangement joins TRBV4-1 to TRBJ1-5, with no clear D. The CDR3 region is CASSQDLAHLNQPQHF. CDR3 nucleotide sequence: TGCGCCAGCAGCCAAGATCTGGCACACCTCAATCAGCCCCAGCATTTT.